This T cell receptor beta chain was sequenced for a study of Ad26.COV2.S vaccination and SARS-CoV-2 variants. On this clone itself: What it binds is unknown.

CDR3 size: 15 residues. The V and J ends lost 0 bases and 7 bases respectively, with 15 bases between them. Per germline, CDR1 LNHNV and CDR2 YYDKDF (reference sequence). Generated by immunoSEQ multiplex PCR, the TCRdb table keeps only in-frame clones and is missing some. Of about 420,000 clones listed, roughly 90% are singletons. The treatment was: over 15 received Ad26.COV2.S at low or high dose, single or two shots; several received placebo; per-sample allocation not given. Following the first vaccine or placebo injection, samples were taken on day 63. An Ad26 vector expressing Wuhan-strain SARS-CoV-2 spike served as the vaccine. Whole-study results and caveats: The breadth of spike-specific CD8+ and CD4+ T cell responses after vaccination was reportedly substantial. In TCR breadth and depth analyses, total T cell responses may have been underestimated.

The receptor's source is a person between 18 and 59 years old who received the Ad26.COV2.S COVID-19 vaccine or a placebo. This material consisted of peripheral blood, taken in a trial of Ad26.COV2.S vaccine versus placebo. The V and J genes are TRBV15 and TRBJ2-5, with D possibly matching TRBD2 (5 bases). CDR3 DNA sequence: TGTGCCACCAGCAGAGATATGGGAGAACCCTCGACCCAGTACTTC. Translating it yields CATSRDMGEPSTQYF.